These 4 T cell receptor beta chains were sequenced from one sample in a study of a mutant IDH1 vaccine in newly diagnosed glioma. Data came from immunoSEQ multiplex PCR; TCRdb stores just in-frame clones and leaves some out. The sample comprises around 64,000 clones, around 82% of which are singletons, and about 4.8% rests with the top ten. Time point indicated: baseline, week 1 (first vaccination visit). Described treatment: pre-vaccination baseline after standard-of-care therapy. Sequenced material: peripheral blood mononuclear cells (PBMCs), taken from a glioma patient treated with radiotherapy, temozolomide or both. All receptors derive from a woman aged 18-29 years with glioma. Some clones in this sample may be carry-over from other donors' samples.

The rearrangement links TRBV4-1 to TRBJ2-7; unclear D gene. Between the trimmed V and J ends, which lost 4 bases and 7 bases, there was a span of 11 bases. Per the germline V gene, CDR1 is MGHRA and CDR2 is YSYEKL. The CDR3 consists of 12 residues. DNA of the CDR3: TGCGCCAGCAGCCCAGGCCAACTTGAGCAGTACTTC. This encodes CASSPGQLEQYF.

The rearrangement joins TRBV6-4 to TRBJ2-1; 8 bases are a match to TRBD2. Per germline, CDR1 MRHNA and CDR2 SNTAGT. J was trimmed by 5 bases and V by 6 bases; bases with no gene match: 6. The CDR3 spans 14 residues. CDR3 in DNA: TGTGCCAGCAGGATGGTAGCGGGAAACAATGAGCAGTTCTTC. It codes for CASRMVAGNNEQFF.

This chain joins TRBV7-9 and TRBJ1-3; tentative D call: TRBD1 (5 bases). Germline CDR1 is SEHNR and CDR2 is FQNEAQ (reference sequence). The CDR3 contains 16 residues. The V end was cut by 0 bases, the J end by 4 bases, with 13 bases between. The CDR3 coding sequence is TGTGCCAGCAGCTTAGCGCTCGAGACAGCCGGAAACACCATATATTTT. Translation gives CASSLALETAGNTIYF. The full variable domain, its missing parts supplied by reference TRBV7-9 and TRBJ1-3, is DTGVSQNPRHKITKRGQNVTFRCDPISEHNRLYWYRQTLGQGPEFLTYFQNEAQLEKSRLLSDRFSAERPKGSFSTLEIQRTEQGDSAMYLCASSLALETAGNTIYFGEGSWLTVV.

The rearrangement joins TRBV7-3 to TRBJ2-3; either TRBD1 or TRBD2 may fit D (5 bases each). Looked up from germline, CDR1 is SGHTA and CDR2 is FQGTGA. The CDR3 is made up of 15 amino acids. The germline V and J ends were trimmed by 1 base and 1 base, with 9 bases remaining between them. The DNA for the CDR3 is TGTGCCAGCAGCTTAAGACTGGGGGGCACAGATACGCAGTATTTT. Protein sequence: CASSLRLGGTDTQYF.